This TCR beta chain was sequenced for a study of technical replicates of blood from a handful of donors. The repertoire was sequenced with immunoSEQ multiplex PCR; TCRdb's copy has only in-frame clones and lacks some. Here the sample spans 60,000 to 70,000 clones, 86% being singletons. V shed 7 bases and J shed 0 bases, with 10 bases lying between them. Germline CDR1 reads LNHDA; CDR2 reads SQIVND (reference sequence). This CDR3 contains 14 residues. Sequenced input: PBMCs. V gene TRBV19 combines with J gene TRBJ2-4; tentatively, D is TRBD1 (5 bases). The origin of this receptor is a human donor in good health. Some clones in this sample may be carry-over from other donors' samples. CDR3 sequence reads: CASIDSLAKNIQYF. DNA of the CDR3: TGTGCCAGTATTGACAGTTTAGCCAAAAACATTCAGTACTTC.